Listed below are T cell receptor beta chains from one sample, sequenced in a study of cytomegalovirus exposure and HLA in healthy donors. The assay was immunoSEQ multiplex PCR, and TCRdb's table has in-frame clones only and misses some. Here the sample spans around 150,000 clones, roughly 73% being singletons. The sequencing sample was made of PBMCs. Every receptor here comes from a woman between 35 and 50 years old in good health and CMV-seropositive. The CDR3 runs from the conserved cysteine through the conserved F or W. D genes are given only for firm matches. Expanded clones get a size class; other rows say once, few or many, or leave the size out.

d_gene	v_gene	abundance	j_gene	CDR3aa	CDR3nt
.	TRBV25-1	.	TRBJ2-3	CASRALHTQYF	TGTGCCAGCAGGGCCCTCCATACGCAGTATTTT
.	TRBV23-1	.	TRBJ2-5	CASSHNGQPSMETQYF	TGCGCCAGCAGTCACAACGGACAGCCGAGTATGGAGACCCAGTACTTC
.	TRBV11-1	.	TRBJ1-1	CASSQFGKRAFF	TGTGCCAGCAGCCAGTTCGGAAAGAGGGCTTTCTTT
.	TRBV28	few	TRBJ1-1	CASSLLPGGFVTEAFF	TGTGCCAGCAGCCTCCTCCCGGGGGGCTTTGTCACTGAAGCTTTCTTT
TRBD2	TRBV6-1	.	TRBJ2-5	CASSETSGGGWETQYF	TGTGCCAGCAGTGAGACTAGCGGGGGGGGGTGGGAGACCCAGTACTTC
TRBD2	TRBV18	.	TRBJ2-7	CASSPVAGGSYEQYF	TGTGCCAGCTCACCTGTAGCGGGAGGATCCTACGAGCAGTACTTC
TRBD1	TRBV19	.	TRBJ1-5	CASSGTGGNQPQHF	TGTGCCAGTAGTGGGACAGGAGGCAATCAGCCCCAGCATTTT
TRBD1	TRBV18	.	TRBJ1-1	CASSLGTGGSPNTEAFF	TGTGCCAGCTCACTAGGAACAGGGGGGAGTCCGAACACTGAAGCTTTCTTT
TRBD1	TRBV19	.	TRBJ1-4	CASSTGQGHEKLFF	TGTGCCAGTAGTACTGGACAGGGACACGAAAAACTGTTTTTT
TRBD2	TRBV7-2	.	TRBJ2-4	CASSPGTGTSGSQYF	TGTGCCAGCAGTCCCGGGACAGGGACTAGCGGGAGTCAGTACTTC
TRBD1	TRBV19	.	TRBJ2-4	CASSNNRGVGFGNIQYF	TGTGCCAGTAGTAATAACAGGGGTGTTGGTTTTGGAAACATTCAGTACTTC
TRBD1	TRBV6-5	.	TRBJ1-2	CASSYLNRGASYGYTF	TGTGCCAGCAGTTACTTGAACAGGGGAGCCAGCTATGGCTACACCTTC
TRBD2	TRBV4-2	.	TRBJ2-7	CASSLRLADEQYF	TGTGCCAGCAGCCTCAGACTAGCGGACGAGCAGTACTTC
TRBD1	TRBV27	few	TRBJ2-5	CASSYDRVGETQYF	TGTGCCAGCAGTTATGACAGGGTCGGAGAGACCCAGTACTTC
TRBD1	TRBV6-1	.	TRBJ1-5	CASSGGQFNQPQHF	TGTGCCAGCAGTGGGGGACAGTTCAATCAGCCCCAGCATTTT
.	TRBV5-8	once	TRBJ1-5	CASSRASGNQSQHF	TGTGCCAGCAGCCGTGCATCTGGCAATCAGTCCCAGCATTTT
TRBD2	TRBV23-1	once	TRBJ2-3	CASSQSMGTSGRATDTQYF	TGCGCCAGCAGTCAATCCATGGGGACTAGCGGGAGGGCCACAGATACGCAGTATTTT
TRBD1	TRBV11-2	.	TRBJ2-5	CASSWGTGGLETQYF	TGTGCCAGCAGCTGGGGGACAGGGGGATTAGAGACCCAGTACTTC
TRBD1	TRBV27	.	TRBJ1-1	CASRQQGLRTEAFF	TGTGCCAGCAGACAACAGGGGTTACGTACTGAAGCTTTCTTT
TRBD2	TRBV27	.	TRBJ2-1	CASRAFGTSGSLVSYNEQFF	TGTGCCAGCAGAGCCTTTGGGACTAGCGGTTCATTGGTCTCCTACAATGAGCAGTTCTTC
.	TRBV28	.	TRBJ1-4	CASSLRQDEKLFF	TGTGCCAGCAGTTTAAGACAGGATGAAAAACTGTTTTTT
.	TRBV29-1	.	TRBJ2-1	CSVEDPPGNEQFF	TGCAGCGTTGAAGACCCACCGGGGAATGAGCAGTTCTTC